Listed below are T cell receptor beta chains from one sample, sequenced in a study of CD8+CD57+ T cells in acquired aplastic anemia. TCRdb processed the reads anew with MiXCR; each CDR3 protein has one entry. This repertoire shows 450,000 to 600,000 distinct CDR3 sequences, less than 35% found once; its top ten account for 0.7% to 1%. Sequencing used sorted CD4+, CD8+, or CD8+CD57+ T cells (not recorded which) from PBMCs. The receptors stem from a human donor with aplastic anemia. Both conserved end residues are part of each CDR3. Fields, in order: V gene, J gene, D gene, clone size, CDR3 protein, CDR3 DNA. A D gene is named only where the DNA matches it firmly. Expanded clones are given a class, and other clones once, few, many or no size at all.

TRBV15	TRBJ1-1	-	-	CATPPGGGTEAFF	TGTGCCACCCCTCCGGGGGGCGGCACTGAAGCTTTCTTT
TRBV10-3	TRBJ1-1	TRBD1	many	CAIRSRGDRGLLGTEAFF	TGTGCCATCAGGAGCAGGGGAGACAGGGGGCTTCTTGGCACTGAAGCTTTCTTT
TRBV20-1	TRBJ1-3	-	many	CSARLRVEDTIYF	TGCAGTGCTAGACTTCGAGTTGAAGACACCATATATTTT
TRBV10-1	TRBJ2-1	TRBD1	-	CASSAAGGGYNEQFF	TGCGCCAGCAGTGCGGCAGGGGGCGGCTACAATGAGCAGTTCTTC
TRBV19	TRBJ1-1	-	many	CASSGDTMNTEAFF	TGTGCCAGTAGTGGGGACACAATGAACACTGAAGCTTTCTTT
TRBV28	TRBJ2-7	-	-	CASSSPTGPFSYEQYF	TGTGCCAGCAGTTCACCTACAGGGCCCTTCTCCTACGAGCAGTACTTC
TRBV29-1	TRBJ2-1	-	-	CSARVGERGFF	TGCAGCGCGAGAGTTGGGGAACGGGGGTTCTTC
TRBV7-9	TRBJ2-3	-	few	CASSLEALADTQYF	TGTGCCAGCAGCTTAGAGGCGCTAGCGGATACGCAGTATTTT
TRBV29-1	TRBJ1-2	-	-	CSSDGDYGYTF	TGCAGCTCCGACGGAGACTATGGCTACACCTTC
TRBV20-1	TRBJ2-7	TRBD1	-	CSAFTGETYEQYF	TGCAGTGCTTTCACAGGGGAAACCTACGAGCAGTACTTC
TRBV20-1	TRBJ2-7	-	many	CSAMGGYSYEQYF	TGCAGTGCTATGGGCGGTTATTCCTACGAGCAGTACTTC
TRBV15	TRBJ2-1	TRBD2	many	CATSRGPGGGDNEQFF	TGTGCCACCAGCAGGGGCCCTGGGGGGGGGGACAATGAGCAGTTCTTC
TRBV27	TRBJ2-3	TRBD2	-	CASSTPRLAGVTDTQYF	TGTGCCAGCAGTACGCCTAGATTAGCGGGGGTCACAGATACGCAGTATTTT
TRBV10-3	TRBJ1-3	-	few	CASRQNSGNTIYF	TGTGCCAGCAGGCAGAACTCTGGAAACACCATATATTTT
TRBV4-2	TRBJ2-5	TRBD1	-	CASSSPDRGLETQYF	TGTGCCAGCAGCTCCCCGGACAGGGGGCTGGAGACCCAGTACTTC
TRBV2	TRBJ1-2	-	once	CASTVANYGYTF	TGTGCTAGCACAGTAGCTAACTATGGCTACACCTTC
TRBV2	TRBJ1-2	-	few	CATSRGDYGYTF	TGTGCCACCTCCCGCGGGGATTATGGCTACACCTTC
TRBV7-9	TRBJ1-2	-	few	CASSFRDGVNGYTF	TGTGCCAGCAGCTTCCGGGACGGAGTAAATGGCTACACCTTC
TRBV20-1	TRBJ2-5	-	-	CSAGEGLGGQETQYF	TGCAGTGCGGGGGAAGGTTTGGGGGGCCAAGAGACCCAGTACTTC
TRBV5-6	TRBJ1-1	-	-	CASSMRLNGDKNTEAFF	TGTGCCAGCAGCATGCGGTTGAACGGGGATAAGAACACTGAAGCTTTCTTT
TRBV7-2	TRBJ1-2	TRBD1	-	CASSRNPGGYGYTF	TGTGCCAGCAGCCGGAACCCAGGGGGCTATGGCTACACCTTC
TRBV19	TRBJ1-1	-	many	CASSRDGSDTEAFF	TGTGCCAGTAGTAGGGACGGTTCGGACACTGAAGCTTTCTTT
TRBV7-9	TRBJ2-7	TRBD1	many	CASRQGAYEQYF	TGTGCCAGCCGGCAGGGGGCCTACGAGCAGTACTTC
TRBV4-2	TRBJ1-2	TRBD1	many	CASSQEGRTGGDGYTF	TGTGCCAGCAGCCAAGAGGGTCGGACAGGGGGCGACGGCTACACCTTC
TRBV7-9	TRBJ2-7	TRBD1	-	CASSINRGEQYF	TGTGCCAGCAGCATCAACAGGGGCGAGCAGTACTTC
TRBV11-2	TRBJ1-6	TRBD1	-	CASRLGTGGSESPLHF	TGTGCCAGCAGACTTGGGACAGGGGGCTCGGAGTCACCCCTCCACTTT
TRBV9	TRBJ2-1	TRBD2	-	CASSVVSRGGINEQFF	TGTGCCAGCAGCGTAGTCTCGCGGGGGGGCATCAATGAGCAGTTCTTC